This T cell receptor beta chain was obtained from a study of OX40 agonist ivuxolimab in advanced cancers. In germline, CDR1 is KGHSH, CDR2 LQKENI. Trimming pared 5 bases from V and 12 bases from J, leaving 20 bases between. This CDR3 spans 13 amino acids. Assay used: immunoSEQ multiplex PCR; TCRdb lists only in-frame clones, some missing. The data hold 25,000 to 35,000 clones, with roughly 80% observed a single time. The source was CD4+ or CD8+ T cells sorted from blood, collected in a trial of the OX40 agonist ivuxolimab. The chain joins TRBV18 to TRBJ2-7, with D maybe TRBD2 (6 bases). The source is an adult with an advanced solid tumor such as melanoma, head and neck, liver or kidney cancer. This CDR3 is CASSTGGSSRGYF. In DNA form, the CDR3 reads TGTGCCAGCTCAACCGGGGGTAGTTCACGGGGGTACTTC.